A selection of T cell receptor beta chains follows, all from one sample in a study of blood T cell repertoires in COVID-19. Only in-frame clones appear in the TCRdb table, and some are missing; sequencing was by immunoSEQ multiplex PCR. The data hold under 250,000 clones, with roughly 80% observed a single time. The specimen was peripheral blood. The origin of the receptors is a woman in her 70s with acute or convalescent COVID-19. Each CDR3 is given with its conserved first and last residue. The D gene is left open where the match is weak. Clone size, where shown, is once, few, many, or a class for clones that have expanded.

V: TRBV28
J: TRBJ2-5
D: TRBD1
size: NA
CDR3: CASSLSGGAETQYF

V: TRBV7-2
J: TRBJ2-5
D: NA
size: NA
CDR3: CASSPGGISETQYF

V: TRBV7-2
J: TRBJ2-2
D: NA
size: NA
CDR3: CASSPIGGQNTGELFF

V: TRBV19
J: TRBJ1-5
D: NA
size: once
CDR3: CASSMGPRNQPQHF

V: TRBV9
J: TRBJ1-1
D: NA
size: NA
CDR3: CASSAGGLKNTEAFF

V: TRBV29-1
J: TRBJ2-5
D: TRBD2
size: NA
CDR3: CSVGTSGGAVKTQYF

V: TRBV6-5
J: TRBJ1-5
D: NA
size: NA
CDR3: CASSYRKERNQPQHF

V: TRBV7-9
J: TRBJ1-4
D: TRBD1
size: NA
CDR3: CASSPDRGAIPKLFF

V: TRBV5-4
J: TRBJ1-3
D: NA
size: NA
CDR3: CASSLPAGNTIYF

V: TRBV5-1
J: TRBJ1-3
D: TRBD1
size: NA
CDR3: CASSLVGTAFGNTIYF

V: TRBV24-1
J: TRBJ2-5
D: TRBD1
size: NA
CDR3: CATSDLQGTQETQYF

V: TRBV19
J: TRBJ2-2
D: TRBD1
size: NA
CDR3: CASSEHRQGIGELFF

V: TRBV7-8
J: TRBJ2-1
D: NA
size: NA
CDR3: CASRGGVSGNEQFF

V: TRBV18
J: TRBJ1-1
D: TRBD1
size: NA
CDR3: CASSLRQGEGTEAFF

V: TRBV6-5
J: TRBJ1-4
D: NA
size: NA
CDR3: CASTQQGGNNEKLFF

V: TRBV19
J: TRBJ1-4
D: NA
size: NA
CDR3: CASTDRPSSWEKLFF

V: TRBV6-5
J: TRBJ2-1
D: TRBD2
size: NA
CDR3: CASSLAGAYNEQFF

V: TRBV6-2/TRBV6-3
J: TRBJ2-1
D: TRBD2
size: NA
CDR3: CASSYGLGRYEQFF

V: TRBV11-2
J: TRBJ2-7
D: NA
size: NA
CDR3: CASSSREQYF

V: TRBV4-2
J: TRBJ2-5
D: TRBD1
size: NA
CDR3: CASSLVSQGAQYF

V: TRBV11-2
J: TRBJ2-3
D: TRBD2
size: NA
CDR3: CASSFTSFGGGRTDTQYF

V: TRBV29-1
J: TRBJ1-1
D: TRBD1
size: NA
CDR3: CSGGTGYSTEAFF

V: TRBV11-2
J: TRBJ2-7
D: NA
size: NA
CDR3: CASSLVDRFSYEQYF

V: TRBV4-2
J: TRBJ2-5
D: NA
size: few
CDR3: CASSQDGFGETQYF

V: TRBV28
J: TRBJ2-7
D: TRBD1
size: NA
CDR3: CASSRQGAYEQYF

V: TRBV19
J: TRBJ1-4
D: NA
size: few
CDR3: CASSIQATNEKLFF

V: TRBV4-3
J: TRBJ1-4
D: NA
size: NA
CDR3: CASSPTGPTSIEKLFF

V: TRBV2
J: TRBJ2-7
D: TRBD1
size: NA
CDR3: CASGRFLQGDEQYF

V: TRBV28
J: TRBJ1-2
D: NA
size: NA
CDR3: CASSSTGAVYGYTF

V: TRBV6-6
J: TRBJ1-1
D: NA
size: NA
CDR3: CASSYPGQQNTEAFF

V: TRBV4-1
J: TRBJ1-6
D: NA
size: once
CDR3: CASSPPGPPLHF

V: TRBV3-1/TRBV3-2
J: TRBJ2-3
D: NA
size: NA
CDR3: CASSLLSGSTDTQYF

V: TRBV27
J: TRBJ1-5
D: TRBD1
size: NA
CDR3: CASSPGTGGDQPQHF

V: TRBV18
J: TRBJ2-2
D: NA
size: NA
CDR3: CASSLSTAGPLNTGELFF

V: TRBV18
J: TRBJ2-7
D: NA
size: NA
CDR3: CASSPGQPSYEQYF

V: TRBV10-3
J: TRBJ2-7
D: NA
size: NA
CDR3: CAISESHREGRTEQYF

V: TRBV19
J: TRBJ1-5
D: TRBD1
size: NA
CDR3: CASSIPQGTGANQPQHF

V: TRBV10-3
J: TRBJ2-3
D: TRBD1
size: NA
CDR3: CAIRPDRGTDTQYF

V: TRBV11-2
J: TRBJ2-7
D: NA
size: NA
CDR3: CASSGQDSYEQYF

V: TRBV4-2
J: TRBJ2-7
D: TRBD1
size: NA
CDR3: CASSQESGQGRSYEQYF

V: TRBV5-8
J: TRBJ1-1
D: NA
size: NA
CDR3: CASSLPSAGITEAFF

V: TRBV3-1/TRBV3-2
J: TRBJ1-1
D: NA
size: NA
CDR3: CASSQTRGVAEAFF

V: TRBV6-5
J: TRBJ1-1
D: TRBD1
size: NA
CDR3: CASRLYDRETEAFF

V: TRBV6-2/TRBV6-3
J: TRBJ1-1
D: NA
size: NA
CDR3: CASSYSFAGTEAFF

V: TRBV5-1
J: TRBJ1-1
D: NA
size: NA
CDR3: CASSLESAGLTEAFF

V: TRBV6-5
J: TRBJ1-5
D: NA
size: NA
CDR3: CASRGQLSIDQPQHF

V: TRBV20-1
J: TRBJ2-7
D: NA
size: NA
CDR3: CSAPNLHEQYF

V: TRBV7-2
J: TRBJ2-1
D: NA
size: NA
CDR3: CASSPEAGNYNEQFF

V: TRBV12-3/TRBV12-4
J: TRBJ1-2
D: TRBD1
size: NA
CDR3: CASRRQGSGYTF

V: TRBV7-2
J: TRBJ2-7
D: TRBD2
size: NA
CDR3: CASSLERTSGTYEQYF

V: TRBV4-1
J: TRBJ1-2
D: NA
size: NA
CDR3: CASSLQATVGYGYTF

V: TRBV28
J: TRBJ1-2
D: NA
size: NA
CDR3: CASSFTGFMHGYTF